One sample yielded the 7 T cell receptor beta chains listed below, sequenced in a study of T-cell reconstitution after alpha-beta-depleted transplantation in children (dated by TCRdb to 2016 to 2017). Library creation used PCR. The listed sequencing device is Illumina HiSeq 2500. To normalize quantification of the TCRbeta repertoire, the TCR libraries were built with molecular barcoding that relied on unique molecular identifiers. TCRdb cleaned the public reads at Q25 with fastp, built clones with MiXCR and kept in-frame beta chains. Identical CDR3 protein sequences are pooled into one entry, listed with their most common genes and DNA. This sample comprises roughly 70,000 distinct CDR3 sequences, roughly 4.4% of them detected only once. The ten largest clonotypes hold about 20% of the sample. Interpreted using the paper, the treatment or condition label stands for: allogeneic hematopoietic cell transplantation with graft depleted of TCRalphabeta T cells and CD19 B cells.

The input for sequencing was PBMCs, mostly from graft donor cells, taken 180 days after TCRalphabeta/CD19-depleted stem cell transplant. The receptors were sampled from a boy in the first two years of life who had a stem cell transplant for acute myeloid leukemia, so the T cells may come from the graft donor.

This clonotype was recorded many times. V and J are TRBV7-8 and TRBJ2-3, with TRBD1 matching 10 bases. The V segment lost 0 bases and the J segment 3 bases; nucleotides outside the gene matches: 9. The CDR3 loop spans 18 amino acids. CDR1 and CDR2 (germline): SGHVS, FQNEAQ. CDR3 loop: CASSLAPGTGVMTDTQYF. CDR3 sequence (DNA): TGTGCCAGCAGCTTAGCGCCCGGGACAGGGGTGATGACAGATACGCAGTATTTT.

This clonotype was counted many times. CDR3: CSAIDQGSSTDTQYF. The CDR3 DNA sequence: TGCAGTGCTATAGACCAGGGGTCTAGCACAGATACGCAGTATTTT. The chain employs TRBV20-1 and TRBJ2-3; D might be TRBD1 (6 bases). The V end was cut by 4 bases, the J end by 0 bases, with 14 bases between. The CDR3 consists of 15 residues. Germline assignment: CDR1 DFQATT and CDR2 SNEGSKA (reference sequence).

This chain joins TRBV15 and TRBJ2-2, with D possibly being TRBD1 (6 bases). The ends were cut back, 3 bases at V and 5 bases at J, with 10 bases in the middle. CDR3 length: 14 residues. CDR1 and CDR2 from the germline V gene are LNHNV and YYDKDF (reference sequence). The CDR3 loop is CATSSTGFTGELFF. In DNA form, the CDR3 reads TGTGCCACCAGCAGTACAGGGTTTACCGGGGAGCTGTTTTTT.

Many counts were recorded for this clonotype. The chain links TRBV4-3 to TRBJ2-1; D gene ambiguous. V lost 1 base and J lost 4, with 11 bases in between. Germline V CDR1 and CDR2: LGHNA, YSLEER. The CDR3 consists of 15 residues. CDR3 coding DNA: TGCGCCAGCAGCCAAGTCCTGGGGTTATACAATGAGCAGTTCTTC. This encodes CASSQVLGLYNEQFF.

This clonotype appeared many times. The rearrangement joins TRBV12-3 or TRBV12-4 to TRBJ1-5; no reliable D call. The CDR3 totals 13 residues. The ends were cut back, 7 bases at V and 2 bases at J, with 9 bases in the middle. As DNA, the CDR3 is TGTGCCAGCACTGGGCCTGGCAATCAGCCCCAGCATTTT. It yields the protein CASTGPGNQPQHF.

The sample holds many counts of this clonotype. V is TRBV29-1 and J is TRBJ2-5; the match to TRBD2 covers 8 bases. CDR1 is SQVTM and CDR2 is ANQGSEA in the germline V gene. This CDR3 contains 13 residues. V was pared by 7 bases and J by 5 bases, with 9 bases of the junction left unmatched. This CDR3 is CSAGGGPGETQYF. In DNA, the CDR3 is TGCAGCGCGGGAGGGGGTCCGGGGGAGACCCAGTACTTC.

This clonotype was recorded many times. V usage is TRBV25-1 and J usage is TRBJ2-3; 10 nucleotides agree with TRBD1. Germline V gene lookup returns CDR1 MGHDK and CDR2 SYGVNS. The CDR3 spans 15 residues. J lost 2 bases, V lost 6 bases, and 5 bases had no gene match. CDR3 DNA: TGTGCCAGCAGCCCGACAGGGGGCCCCACAGATACGCAGTATTTT. Its protein is CASSPTGGPTDTQYF. Full variable domain (rest looked up from reference TRBV25-1 and TRBJ2-3): EADIYQTPRYLVIGTGKKITLECSQTMGHDKMYWYQQDPGMELHLIHYSYGVNSTEKGDLSSESTVSRIRTEHFPLTLESARPSHTSQYLCASSPTGGPTDTQYFGPGTRLTVL.